This T cell receptor (beta chain) stems from a study of cytomegalovirus exposure and HLA in healthy donors. Germline V gene sequence: CDR1 SQVTM, CDR2 ANQGSEA. CDR3 length equals 10 residues. V lost 5 bases, J lost 6 bases, and 8 bases lay in between. Primers: 60 Vbeta forward and 13 Jbeta reverse. Data came from immunoSEQ multiplex PCR; TCRdb stores just in-frame clones and leaves some out. The sample is made up of around 70,000 clones, and the top ten hold roughly 3.8% of it. Sequenced: PBMCs. This clonotype was obtained from a female donor in good health and CMV-seropositive. The rearrangement uses TRBV29-1 and TRBJ2-7; D ambiguous. The CDR3 loop reads CSVIAFEQYF. The CDR3 region has the DNA TGCAGCGTTATTGCGTTCGAGCAGTACTTC.